This T cell receptor beta chain came from a study of identifying expanded T cells in peripheral blood. Findings of the study overall: Across healthy donors, higher total template counts meant significantly greater roughly two-week count variance. Approximately 1.2 clones differed between technical replicates, versus about 16 and 19 over time.

Per the germline V gene, CDR1 is SGHRS and CDR2 is YFSETQ. The CDR3 loop spans 13 amino acids. V shed 0 bases, J shed 7 bases, and the junction held 1 base outside the gene matches. Repertoires were generated with immunoSEQ multiplex PCR, while TCRdb's copy carries only in-frame clones and drops some. Among about 100,000 clones listed, roughly 89% were seen once. Comments on this clone: What it binds is not known.

The TCR sequence derives from a person aged 18-70 years in good health. This chain links TRBV5-1 with TRBJ1-2, with 9 positions matching TRBD1. The material sequenced was blood. The CDR3: CASSLGQGVGYTF. The DNA of the CDR3 is TGCGCCAGCAGCTTGGGACAGGGGGTTGGCTACACCTTC.